This paragraph reports one T cell receptor beta chain. This sample was included in a study of blood T cell repertoires in COVID-19. Study-level background: The United States, Italy and Spain provided the acute and convalescent COVID-19 samples.

Sequencing used immunoSEQ multiplex PCR; TCRdb keeps in-frame clones, though not all of them. The table includes about 45,000 clones, approximately 90% detected once. The source is a human donor in a cohort sampled during active COVID-19. Material: peripheral blood.

CDR3 protein: CASSQGWTGGIYGYTF. As DNA, the CDR3 is TGCGCCAGCAGCCAAGGATGGACAGGGGGTATCTATGGCTACACCTTC. V gene TRBV4-3 combines with J gene TRBJ1-2, with 10 bases lining up with TRBD1. V shed 1 base and J 4 bases; nucleotides not matched to a gene: 6. The CDR3 has 16 amino acids. Germline V CDR1 and CDR2: LGHNA, YSLEER.